This is a list of T cell receptor beta chains from one sample in a study of blood T cell repertoires in COVID-19. Here immunoSEQ multiplex PCR was the method, and the copy in TCRdb shows in-frame clones only, minus some. The data show 250,000 to 350,000 clones, around 86% seen once. The source material was PBMCs or T cells enriched from blood (not recorded which). The origin of the receptors is a young woman who had recovered from COVID-19. CDR3s include the opening cysteine and the closing phenylalanine or tryptophan. Each record gives: V gene, clone size, D gene, J gene, CDR3 protein, CDR3 DNA. A D gene is named only where the DNA matches it firmly. Where a row states a size, it is once, few, many or the class of an expanded clone; other rows omit it.

TRBV5-1	NA	TRBD1	TRBJ1-5	CASSFLQGDSSNQPQHF	TGCGCCAGCAGCTTCCTACAGGGGGACTCGAGCAATCAGCCCCAGCATTTT
TRBV7-8	NA	TRBD2	TRBJ2-1	CASSSPGLAGNEQFF	TGTGCCAGCAGTTCTCCGGGACTAGCGGGCAATGAGCAGTTCTTC
TRBV5-1	NA	NA	TRBJ1-1	CASSLVLSPHEAFF	TGCGCCAGCAGCTTGGTACTTAGTCCGCATGAAGCTTTCTTT
TRBV3-1/TRBV3-2	NA	TRBD1	TRBJ1-2	CASMGDRGYGYTF	TGTGCCAGCATGGGGGACAGGGGGTATGGCTACACCTTC
TRBV11-3	NA	NA	TRBJ2-6	CASSFRVKAGANVLTF	TGTGCCAGCAGCTTCAGGGTAAAGGCTGGGGCCAACGTCCTGACTTTC
TRBV7-2	NA	TRBD2	TRBJ2-1	CASSPGLAGGNEQFF	TGTGCCAGCAGCCCCGGACTAGCGGGGGGTAATGAGCAGTTCTTC
TRBV7-9	NA	NA	TRBJ1-1	CASSLVLGLEAFF	TGTGCCAGCAGCTTAGTTCTAGGTCTTGAAGCTTTCTTT
TRBV19	NA	NA	TRBJ2-5	CASSRAGYQETQYF	TGTGCCAGTAGTCGGGCGGGGTACCAAGAGACCCAGTACTTC
TRBV7-3	NA	TRBD2	TRBJ2-3	CASSSRGSGSSTDTQYF	TGTGCCAGCAGCTCCCGAGGTAGCGGGAGTAGCACAGATACGCAGTATTTT
TRBV6-5	NA	TRBD1	TRBJ1-2	CASSPWDREVRGYTF	TGTGCCAGCAGCCCCTGGGACAGGGAAGTTCGTGGCTACACCTTC
TRBV28	NA	NA	TRBJ1-2	CASSFSTGINYGYTF	TGTGCCAGCAGTTTTTCGACTGGAATCAACTATGGCTACACCTTC
TRBV28	NA	TRBD1	TRBJ1-5	CASSLGQGIQEPQHF	TGTGCCAGCAGTCTGGGACAGGGAATACAAGAGCCCCAGCATTTT
TRBV20-1	NA	NA	TRBJ2-1	CSASSLHGPYNEQFF	TGCAGTGCTAGTTCTCTCCATGGGCCCTACAATGAGCAGTTCTTC
TRBV28	NA	NA	TRBJ1-5	CASSLLTGYSNQPQHF	TGTGCCAGCAGTTTGCTGACAGGCTATAGCAATCAGCCCCAGCATTTT
TRBV28	NA	TRBD2	TRBJ2-5	CASSLLIPGTSGTETQYF	TGTGCCAGCAGTTTATTGATACCTGGGACTAGCGGGACGGAGACCCAGTACTTC
TRBV6-5	NA	TRBD1	TRBJ1-2	CASSYDGQGWDGYTF	TGTGCCAGCAGTTACGACGGACAGGGATGGGATGGCTACACCTTC
TRBV10-2	once	TRBD1	TRBJ2-3	CASRGTGSKDTQYF	TGCGCCAGCAGGGGGACAGGGTCTAAGGATACGCAGTATTTT
TRBV6-5	NA	NA	TRBJ2-2	CASISSVGTGELFF	TGTGCCAGCATATCTAGTGTGGGCACCGGGGAGCTGTTTTTT
TRBV5-1	NA	NA	TRBJ1-6	CASSLGTLSSYNSPLHF	TGCGCCAGCAGCTTGGGGACTTTGAGCTCCTATAATTCACCCCTCCACTTT
TRBV4-1	NA	NA	TRBJ2-7	CASSHASQGIYEQYF	TGCGCCAGCAGCCACGCATCCCAGGGAATCTACGAGCAGTACTTC
TRBV28	NA	TRBD1	TRBJ1-2	CASSPRTGPSYGYTF	TGTGCCAGCAGTCCCCGGACAGGGCCGAGCTATGGCTACACCTTC
TRBV19	NA	NA	TRBJ2-6	CASSLIFQGSGANVLTF	TGTGCCAGTAGCCTAATTTTCCAGGGTAGCGGGGCCAACGTCCTGACTTTC
TRBV27	NA	NA	TRBJ1-4	CASSSQGSNEKLFF	TGTGCCAGCAGTTCCCAGGGGAGCAATGAAAAACTGTTTTTT
TRBV5-1	NA	TRBD1	TRBJ2-4	CASSLFGTGTIAKNIQYF	TGCGCCAGCAGCTTATTCGGGACAGGGACGATAGCCAAAAACATTCAGTACTTC
TRBV30	NA	NA	TRBJ1-4	CAWSVDSYNEKLFF	TGTGCCTGGAGTGTGGACAGCTATAATGAAAAACTGTTTTTT
TRBV9	NA	TRBD1	TRBJ1-1	CASSPGTGVEAFF	TGTGCCAGCAGTCCCGGGACAGGGGTCGAAGCTTTCTTT
TRBV6-9	once	NA	TRBJ1-4	CASSWGISNEKLFF	TGTGCCAGCAGTTGGGGCATATCGAATGAAAAACTGTTTTTT
TRBV19	NA	TRBD2	TRBJ2-2	CASSTLAGASTGELFF	TGTGCCAGTAGTACATTAGCGGGAGCGAGCACCGGGGAGCTGTTTTTT
TRBV6-5	many	TRBD2	TRBJ2-1	CASSISGDRNEQFF	TGTGCCAGCAGCATTAGCGGGGATAGAAATGAGCAGTTCTTC
TRBV6-1	NA	TRBD2	TRBJ2-7	CAGSEAGVHEQYF	TGTGCCGGCAGTGAAGCGGGAGTCCACGAGCAGTACTTC
TRBV5-8	NA	TRBD1	TRBJ1-5	CASSLTGGGQPQHF	TGTGCCAGCAGCTTGACAGGGGGCGGTCAGCCCCAGCATTTT
TRBV9	NA	NA	TRBJ2-2	CASNGLRGTGELFF	TGTGCCAGCAACGGGTTACGCGGGACCGGGGAGCTGTTTTTT
TRBV7-9	NA	TRBD1	TRBJ1-5	CASSLGAGGSNQPQHF	TGTGCCAGCAGCTTAGGGGCAGGGGGGAGCAATCAGCCCCAGCATTTT
TRBV28	NA	TRBD1	TRBJ1-2	CASSPGDRGNGYTF	TGTGCCAGCAGTCCAGGGGACAGGGGCAATGGCTACACCTTC
TRBV3-1/TRBV3-2	NA	NA	TRBJ1-2	CASSQDFQTDGYTF	TGTGCCAGCAGCCAAGATTTCCAAACTGATGGCTACACCTTC
TRBV4-2	NA	NA	TRBJ1-5	CASSQLDGNQPQHF	TGTGCCAGCAGCCAACTCGACGGGAATCAGCCCCAGCATTTT
TRBV19	NA	NA	TRBJ1-1	CASSTRGSTEAFF	TGTGCCAGTAGTACCCGGGGGAGCACTGAAGCTTTCTTT
TRBV10-3	NA	NA	TRBJ2-7	CAISGYPVYYEQYF	TGTGCCATCAGTGGGTATCCGGTGTACTACGAGCAGTACTTC
TRBV2	NA	TRBD1	TRBJ1-1	CASLEQGQTGTEAFF	TGTGCCAGCCTCGAACAGGGGCAAACGGGGACTGAAGCTTTCTTT
TRBV11-2	NA	NA	TRBJ2-7	CASSSSASPSYEQYF	TGTGCCAGCAGCTCCTCAGCGTCTCCCTCCTACGAGCAGTACTTC
TRBV11-3	NA	NA	TRBJ2-1	CASSLVQFKDYLPNEQFF	TGTGCCAGCAGCTTAGTCCAATTTAAGGACTACCTCCCCAATGAGCAGTTCTTC
TRBV19	NA	NA	TRBJ2-4	CASSIGAIKGGGAKNIQYF	TGTGCCAGTAGTATAGGTGCCATTAAGGGAGGGGGTGCCAAAAACATTCAGTACTTC
TRBV4-1	NA	NA	TRBJ2-3	CASSRGEVLGRGTDTQYF	TGCGCCAGCAGCCGCGGGGAGGTTCTAGGTCGAGGAACAGATACGCAGTATTTT
TRBV29-1	NA	TRBD1	TRBJ2-5	CSVTGGRETQYF	TGCAGCGTTACAGGGGGCCGAGAGACCCAGTACTTC
TRBV6-2/TRBV6-3	NA	NA	TRBJ2-4	CATNPADGVLNIQYF	TGTGCCACCAACCCAGCGGACGGGGTTTTAAACATTCAGTACTTC
TRBV19	NA	NA	TRBJ2-2	CASAPLAGINTGELFF	TGTGCCAGCGCCCCCCTTGCGGGGATTAACACCGGGGAGCTGTTTTTT
TRBV6-5	NA	NA	TRBJ2-2	CASSFPTGELFF	TGTGCCAGCTCCTTTCCGACCGGGGAGCTGTTTTTT
TRBV5-1	NA	NA	TRBJ2-7	CASSFTGKYEQYF	TGCGCCAGCAGCTTTACAGGGAAGTACGAGCAGTACTTC
TRBV28	NA	NA	TRBJ2-7	CASSFSYEQYF	TGTGCCAGCAGTTTTTCGTACGAGCAGTACTTC
TRBV11-2	NA	NA	TRBJ1-5	CASSSDQGKDQPQHF	TGTGCCAGCAGCTCGGATCAGGGGAAAGATCAGCCCCAGCATTTT
TRBV5-1	NA	TRBD1	TRBJ2-5	CASSTSTGGQETQYF	TGCGCCAGCAGCACTTCAACAGGGGGACAAGAGACCCAGTACTTC
TRBV2	NA	NA	TRBJ1-2	CASQGSRKNYGYTF	TGTGCCAGCCAGGGATCCAGGAAGAACTATGGCTACACCTTC
TRBV4-2	NA	TRBD2	TRBJ2-7	CASSHRTSDYEQYF	TGTGCCAGCAGCCACCGGACTAGCGATTACGAGCAGTACTTC
TRBV4-1	NA	TRBD1	TRBJ1-1	CASSQDPGGRSTEAFF	TGCGCCAGCAGCCAAGACCCAGGGGGGAGGAGCACTGAAGCTTTCTTT